Listed below are T cell receptor beta chains from one sample, sequenced in a study of T cells in localized non-small cell lung cancer. The table came from immunoSEQ multiplex PCR; TCRdb's copy has only in-frame clones and leaves some out. Altogether 20,000 to 30,000 clones are present, around 85% being singletons, with the ten largest covering roughly 13%. The sequencing here drew on peripheral blood, taken before any cancer treatment. These receptors originate from a female donor over 55 with stage II squamous cell lung carcinoma. Each CDR3 is given with its conserved first and last residue. A D gene is named only where the DNA matches it firmly. Size is omitted from some rows. Given values are once, few, many or a class for expanded clones.

j_call,v_call,clone_size,d_call,cdr3_nt,cdr3_aa
TRBJ1-1,TRBV28,-,TRBD1,TGTGCCAGCAGTTGGGTGAGGGGGCTTCTGGACACTGAAGCTTTCTTT,CASSWVRGLLDTEAFF
TRBJ2-2,TRBV19,once,-,TGTGCCAGTAGTATCATGGGGGACCGGGAGCTGTTTTTT,CASSIMGDRELFF
TRBJ2-3,TRBV7-6,-,-,TGTGCCAGCAGCTCTGGACAGTCAGTAAGCTACACAGATACGCAGTATTTT,CASSSGQSVSYTDTQYF
TRBJ2-1,TRBV7-3,once,-,TGTGCCAGCAGCTTAGGACGGGGAGGGGGCTCCTACAATGAGCAGTTCTTC,CASSLGRGGGSYNEQFF
TRBJ2-7,TRBV5-1,-,TRBD2,TGCGCCAGCACCTGGGGGGGAGCGGGTTCCTACGAGCAGTACTTC,CASTWGGAGSYEQYF
TRBJ2-6,TRBV27,-,TRBD1,TGTGCCAGCAGAAGGGGGACAGGGTCGGCTGGGGCCAACGTCCTGACTTTC,CASRRGTGSAGANVLTF
TRBJ1-1,TRBV7-3,-,-,TGTGCCAGCAGCCCTTCCCTTTTGGACGCTGCTTTCTTT,CASSPSLLDAAFF
TRBJ1-1,TRBV5-8,-,-,TGTGCCAGCAGCTTGGGATGGGGTGTTGTGGGGACTGAAGCTTTCTTT,CASSLGWGVVGTEAFF
TRBJ1-4,TRBV30,-,TRBD1,TGTGCCTGCCGGCCCGGGACAGGTGAAAAACTGTTTTTT,CACRPGTGEKLFF
TRBJ2-5,TRBV18,-,TRBD2,TGTGCCAGCTCACCACCCCGCGAGCGGGGGGGCCGGAGGGAGACCCAGTACTTC,CASSPPRERGGRRETQYF
TRBJ2-7,TRBV30,-,-,TGTGCCTGGAGCCCACAGGGTCACGAGCAGTACTTC,CAWSPQGHEQYF
TRBJ1-3,TRBV6-5,-,TRBD1,TGTGCCAGCAGGGGCGGACAGGTCTCTGGAAACACCATATATTTT,CASRGGQVSGNTIYF
TRBJ1-1,TRBV7-2,-,-,TGTGCCAGCAGCTTACAGTCCGCAGGGAACACTGAAGCTTTCTTT,CASSLQSAGNTEAFF
TRBJ2-1,TRBV10-1,few,-,TGCGCCAGCAGTGACGGGTACTGGGACGGCTCCTACAATGAGCAGTTCTTC,CASSDGYWDGSYNEQFF
TRBJ1-1,TRBV6-5,once,-,TGTGCCAGCAGAAAAGGGGATTTGAACACTGAAGCTTTCTTT,CASRKGDLNTEAFF
TRBJ1-2,TRBV19,-,-,TGTGCCAGTAGTCCCGGGATGTATGGCTACACCTTC,CASSPGMYGYTF
TRBJ2-5,TRBV6-5,-,-,TGTGCCAGCAGTTACTTGGGGGCGGGGGAGACCCAGTACTTC,CASSYLGAGETQYF
TRBJ2-1,TRBV28,-,-,TGTGCCAGCAGTCAGGTCCTCTCCTACAATGAGCAGTTCTTC,CASSQVLSYNEQFF
TRBJ1-1,TRBV7-2,-,-,TGTGCCAGCAGCTTAGCTGGGGGGGAGAACACTGAAGCTTTCTTT,CASSLAGGENTEAFF
TRBJ2-2,TRBV29-1,-,-,TGCAGCGTTGAAGATTGGGGTACCGGGAAGAACACCGGGGAGCTGTTTTTT,CSVEDWGTGKNTGELFF
TRBJ1-2,TRBV7-2,-,-,TGTGCCAGCATGAAGGTGGCGGGGATCTATGGCTACACCTTC,CASMKVAGIYGYTF
TRBJ2-1,TRBV5-1,-,TRBD2,TGCGCCAGCAGCTTGGACGTAGCGGGGAACAATGAGCAGTTCTTC,CASSLDVAGNNEQFF
TRBJ2-7,TRBV9,-,TRBD2,TGTGCCAGCAGCGGCGCTAGCGGAGGACTTTACGAGCAGTACTTC,CASSGASGGLYEQYF
TRBJ2-2,TRBV5-4,-,TRBD1,TGTGCCAGCAGCGCAGATTCAGGGGGATCGACCGGGGAGCTGTTTTTT,CASSADSGGSTGELFF
TRBJ2-7,TRBV19,-,TRBD1,TGTGCCAGTAGTACGCTACAGGGGTTTTGGAACGAGCAGTACTTC,CASSTLQGFWNEQYF
TRBJ2-5,TRBV5-5,-,TRBD1,TGTGCCAGCAGGGCGCAACTGACAGGGCTGGAGACCCAGTACTTC,CASRAQLTGLETQYF
TRBJ2-3,TRBV5-4,-,-,TGTGCCAGCAGCTCGCCGGTTAGTAGCGGTACAGATACGCAGTATTTT,CASSSPVSSGTDTQYF
TRBJ2-2,TRBV6-5,-,-,TGTGCCAGCAGCCCGGGACACGGGAACACCGGGGAGCTGTTTTTT,CASSPGHGNTGELFF
TRBJ1-5,TRBV27,once,TRBD1,TGTGCCACCGGGAACAGGGGTGATCAGCCCCAGCATTTT,CATGNRGDQPQHF